The 4 T cell receptor beta chains reported below all come from one sample, sequenced in a study of cytomegalovirus exposure and HLA in healthy donors. PCR amplification relied on 60 Vbeta primers (plus 13 Jbeta primers). Profiled with immunoSEQ multiplex PCR; TCRdb holds only in-frame clones, not every one. The table records just over 200,000 clones, approximately 70% of them present only once. Sequenced input: PBMCs. Source of these receptors: a man between 40 and 49 years old in good health and CMV-seropositive.

J is TRBJ2-1 and V is TRBV11-3; TRBD1 matches at 7 bases. In germline, CDR1 is SGHNT, CDR2 YENEEA. This CDR3 is 15 amino acids long. The ends lost 2 bases at V and 7 bases at J; junction bases unmatched: 8. CDR3 sequence: CASSLRDSGANEQFF. The DNA of the CDR3 is TGTGCCAGCAGCTTAAGGGACAGTGGCGCTAATGAGCAGTTCTTC.

This chain links TRBV19 with TRBJ2-5; TRBD2 aligns across 8 bases. Trimming removed 3 bases from V and 5 bases from J; junction bases left unmatched: 14. The CDR3 contains 17 residues. Germline loops: CDR1 LNHDA, CDR2 SQIVND (reference sequence). CDR3 in DNA: TGTGCCAGTAGTATTTCCATCGGGACTAGTTATACGGAGACCCAGTACTTC. This codes for CASSISIGTSYTETQYF. Full variable domain (remainder filled in from reference TRBV19 and TRBJ2-5): DGGITQSPKYLFRKEGQNVTLSCEQNLNHDAMYWYRQDPGQGLRLIYYSQIVNDFQKGDIAEGYSVSREKKESFPLTVTSAQKNPTAFYLCASSISIGTSYTETQYFGPGTRLLVL.

The rearrangement joins TRBV7-2 to TRBJ2-7, with unresolved D. The CDR3 length is 13 residues. The V end was cut by 7 bases, the J end by 0 bases, with 10 bases between. Per the germline V gene, CDR1 is SGHTA and CDR2 is FQGNSA. The CDR3 spells CASTTSSSYEQYF. The CDR3 DNA sequence: TGTGCCAGCACAACCTCGAGCTCCTACGAGCAGTACTTC. The full variable domain, its missing parts supplied by reference TRBV7-2 and TRBJ2-7, is GAGVSQSPSNKVTEKGKDVELRCDPISGHTALYWYRQSLGQGLEFLIYFQGNSAPDKSGLPSDRFSAERTGGSVSTLTIQRTQQEDSAVYLCASTTSSSYEQYFGPGTRLTVT.

The V gene is TRBV5-1, the J gene TRBJ1-5; 12 nucleotides line up with TRBD1. J gave up 4 bases and V 4 bases, and 6 bases lay outside the gene matches. Per the germline V gene, CDR1 is SGHRS and CDR2 is YFSETQ. This CDR3 is built from 16 residues. Written as DNA, the CDR3 is TGCGCCAGCAGCCCCGGGACAGGGGGCTGGAATCAGCCCCAGCATTTT. Amino acid sequence: CASSPGTGGWNQPQHF.